This T cell receptor beta chain was captured by sequencing in a study of T cells after yellow fever vaccination. The CDR3 loop spans 14 amino acids. The V and J ends lost 0 bases and 2 bases respectively, with 4 bases between them. The germline gives CDR1 KGHSH, CDR2 LQKENI. One entry per CDR3 protein results from TCRdb running MiXCR on the 5' RACE reads. Of 450,000 to 550,000 distinct CDR3 sequences in the sample, less than 25% are singletons; the top ten hold approximately 15%. This rearrangement joins TRBV18 to TRBJ1-4, with D uncertain. This specimen consisted of PBMCs, obtained around 3 weeks after the first yellow fever vaccination. The origin of this receptor is a man aged 18 to 30 who received the YFV17D yellow fever vaccine. The CDR3 is CASSPPGTNEKLFF. For the CDR3, the DNA is TGTGCCAGCTCACCACCCGGGACTAATGAAAAACTGTTTTTT.